Each of the 23 T cell receptor beta chains below was sequenced from the same sample in a study of blood T cell repertoires in COVID-19. TCRdb's table, derived via immunoSEQ multiplex PCR, lists solely in-frame clones and lacks some. The table includes under 200,000 clones, roughly 86% detected once. The specimen was peripheral blood. Every receptor here comes from an elderly woman with COVID-19, enrolled during active disease.

The chain links TRBV11-2 to TRBJ1-2; tentatively, D is TRBD1 (6 bases). The CDR3 runs 12 residues. From germline, CDR1 is SGHAT and CDR2 FQNNGV. V gave up 5 bases and J gave up 8 bases, with 12 bases separating them. The CDR3 is CASSQGFRGYTF. The CDR3 DNA sequence: TGTGCCAGCAGCCAGGGGTTTCGGGGCTACACCTTC.

The V and J genes are TRBV5-1 and TRBJ1-2, with 7 bases aligning to TRBD1. Germline-derived CDR1 and CDR2 are SGHRS and YFSETQ. The CDR3 totals 13 residues. The V gene end was trimmed by 4 bases and the J gene end by 3 bases; junction bases not matched to a gene: 3. In DNA, the CDR3 is TGCGCCAGCAGCCCGACAGGGTACTATGGCTACACCTTC. It codes for CASSPTGYYGYTF. Variable domain in full (rest from reference TRBV5-1 and TRBJ1-2): KAGVTQTPRYLIKTRGQQVTLSCSPISGHRSVSWYQQTPGQGLQFLFEYFSETQRNKGNFPGRFSGRQFSNSRSEMNVSTLELGDSALYLCASSPTGYYGYTFGSGTRLTVV.

The chain links TRBV6-2 or TRBV6-3 to TRBJ2-1, with 9 bases identical to TRBD2. CDR1 MNHEY and CDR2 SVGEGT come from the germline V gene. CDR3 length equals 16 residues. After removal of 2 bases from V and 3 bases from J, the junction contained 5 bases not matched to a gene. The CDR3 here is CASSYPGGGGYNEQFF. CDR3 DNA sequence: TGTGCCAGCAGTTACCCAGGCGGGGGGGGCTACAATGAGCAGTTCTTC.

J is TRBJ2-3 and V is TRBV30; the match to TRBD1 covers 9 bases. Germline lookup yields CDR1 GTSNPN and CDR2 SVGIG (reference sequence). The CDR3 extends over 14 amino acids. V was clipped by 5 bases and J by 1 base; unmatched bases: 4. DNA for the CDR3: TGTGCCTGGGGGACAGGGATGGGCACAGATACGCAGTATTTT. It translates to CAWGTGMGTDTQYF.

This clone has more than one count but fewer than ten. Here the CDR3 DNA reads TGTGCCAGCAGTGAAAGGCGGCAGAACACCGGGGAGCTGTTTTTT. This encodes CASSERRQNTGELFF. The J gene is TRBJ2-2, the V gene TRBV6-1; no clear D gene. The V and J ends lost 2 bases and 1 base respectively, with 8 bases between them. This CDR3 is 15 amino acids long. From germline, CDR1 is MNHNS and CDR2 SASEGT.

This clone came up a few times. The chain uses TRBV14 and TRBJ2-1, with a possible D match to TRBD2 (5 bases). CDR3 size: 12 residues. Trimming cost V 4 bases and J 8 bases, with 9 bases left between them. Germline CDR1 SGHDN, CDR2 FVKESK. The CDR3 protein is CASSPRRHEQFF. For the CDR3, the DNA is TGTGCCAGCAGCCCCCGGAGGCATGAGCAGTTCTTC.

The CDR3 sequence: CASSPRTGTPSSYNEQFF. For the CDR3, the DNA is TGTGCCAGCAGCCCGAGAACCGGGACTCCGAGCTCCTACAATGAGCAGTTCTTC. The J gene is TRBJ2-1, the V gene TRBV14; possible D gene TRBD2, 6 bases. Germline CDR1 reads SGHDN; CDR2 reads FVKESK. Trimming shortened V by 4 bases and J by 0 bases, and 19 bases separated the two germline ends. The CDR3 loop spans 18 amino acids.

This rearrangement joins TRBV7-2 to TRBJ1-2, with D possibly TRBD1 on 6 matching bases. Germline V gene data show CDR1 as SGHTA and CDR2 as FQGNSA. CDR3 length: 14 amino acids. V dropped 5 bases and J dropped 4 bases, with 14 bases sitting between them. CDR3: CASSPTGYGYGYTF. DNA of the CDR3: TGTGCCAGCAGCCCAACAGGGTATGGCTATGGCTACACCTTC.

The count of this clone is one. The V and J genes are TRBV5-5 and TRBJ2-7; D might be TRBD1 (6 bases). This CDR3 has 15 amino acids. Trimming stripped 1 base from V and 4 bases from J, with 15 bases between. Germline-derived CDR1 and CDR2 are SGHKS and YYEKEE (reference sequence). The CDR3 DNA sequence: TGTGCCAGCAGCTTGTCGCAGGGGACCCTATACGAGCAGTACTTC. Its protein is CASSLSQGTLYEQYF. Supplemented by reference TRBV5-5 and TRBJ2-7, the full variable domain reads DAGVTQSPTHLIKTRGQQVTLRCSPISGHKSVSWYQQVLGQGPQFIFQYYEKEERGRGNFPDRFSARQFPNYSSELNVNALLLGDSALYLCASSLSQGTLYEQYFGPGTRLTVT.

J is TRBJ2-7 and V is TRBV15, with D hard to call. The germline V gene encodes CDR1 LNHNV and CDR2 YYDKDF (reference sequence). The CDR3 has 17 amino acids. V was shortened by 0 bases and J by 3 bases, with 18 bases between the two germline ends. CDR3 residues: CATSREGLSRPYYEQYF. CDR3 bases: TGTGCCACCAGCAGAGAAGGATTGTCCAGGCCCTACTACGAGCAGTACTTC. The whole variable domain, remainder taken from reference TRBV15 and TRBJ2-7, is DAMVIQNPRYQVTQFGKPVTLSCSQTLNHNVMYWYQQKSSQAPKLLFHYYDKDFNNEADTPDNFQSRRPNTSFCFLDIRSPGLGDTAMYLCATSREGLSRPYYEQYFGPGTRLTVT.

The chain combines TRBV18 with TRBJ1-1; 9 bases are a match to TRBD1. The germline gives CDR1 KGHSH, CDR2 LQKENI. V dropped 3 bases and J dropped 1; count of bases not matched to a gene: 6. The CDR3 covers 16 residues. The CDR3 sequence: CASSPTRTGANTEAFF. The DNA for the CDR3 is TGTGCCAGCTCACCTACCCGGACAGGGGCGAACACTGAAGCTTTCTTT.

This rearrangement joins TRBV7-2 to TRBJ2-4; the D gene is possibly TRBD2 (5 bases). Germline values: CDR1 SGHTA, CDR2 FQGNSA. The CDR3 spans 16 residues. Trimming took 1 base from V and 0 from J, leaving 10 bases between them. The CDR3 DNA sequence: TGTGCCAGCAGCTTAGGGAGGCCTCTAGCCAAAAACATTCAGTACTTC. This translates into CASSLGRPLAKNIQYF.

This chain connects TRBV2 to TRBJ2-7, with no clear D. CDR3 length: 12 residues. The V and J ends lost 4 bases and 3 bases respectively, with 7 bases between them. CDR1 and CDR2 from the germline V gene are SNHLY and FYNNEI. The CDR3 sequence is CASSVADYEQYF. The CDR3 region has the DNA TGTGCCAGCAGTGTGGCAGACTACGAGCAGTACTTC.

This chain uses TRBV19 with TRBJ1-1; TRBD1 matches 8 bases. The trim removed 5 bases at V and 6 bases at J, leaving 11 bases unmatched. The CDR3 is 15 amino acids. Germline CDR1 LNHDA, CDR2 SQIVND (reference sequence). CDR3 coding DNA: TGTGCCAGTAGTCCCCCCGACAGGGGCTGGGCTGAAGCTTTCTTT. Translated: CASSPPDRGWAEAFF.

This chain uses TRBV13 with TRBJ2-3, with a possible D match to TRBD2 (6 bases). V was pared by 2 bases and J by 2 bases, with 14 bases between. The germline CDR1 and CDR2 sequences are PRHDT and FYEKMQ (reference sequence). CDR3 length: 16 amino acids. The DNA of the CDR3 is TGTGCCAGCAGCTTAACGCGGGCGGGGCTCACAGATACGCAGTATTTT. Translating gives CASSLTRAGLTDTQYF.

In DNA form, the CDR3 reads TGTGCCAGTAGTCGGACTAGCGGGAAGAGGTCAGAGACCCAGTACTTC. It codes for CASSRTSGKRSETQYF. The V and J genes are TRBV19 and TRBJ2-5; TRBD2 matches 12 bases. The CDR3 runs to 16 residues. CDR1 is LNHDA and CDR2 is SQIVND in the germline V gene (reference sequence). The V and J ends lost 5 bases and 4 bases, in that order; junction bases with no gene match: 8.

The table lists this clone with many counts. This sequence joins TRBV19 and TRBJ1-5, with 7 bases identical to TRBD1. V shed 4 bases and J 3 bases; nucleotides not matched to a gene: 9. Germline CDR1 reads LNHDA; CDR2 reads SQIVND (reference sequence). The CDR3 sequence is 16 residues long. CDR3 sequence (DNA): TGTGCCAGTAGTACCCCTACCAGGGGGACCAATCAGCCCCAGCATTTT. Its protein product is CASSTPTRGTNQPQHF.

The genes are TRBV18 and TRBJ1-4, with D possibly being TRBD1 (6 bases). The length of the CDR3 is 20 residues. Germline CDR1 KGHSH, CDR2 LQKENI. With 2 bases removed from V and 6 bases from J, the gap between germline ends came to 28 bases. CDR3: CASSPRATGRPGLPDEKLFF. CDR3 DNA sequence: TGTGCCAGCTCACCAAGAGCGACAGGCCGACCGGGGTTACCGGATGAAAAACTGTTTTTT.

The chain employs TRBV5-1 and TRBJ2-1, with TRBD2 as a possible D gene (7 bases). The germline V gene has CDR1 SGHRS and CDR2 YFSETQ. This CDR3 has 16 amino acids. Deletions cut 1 base from V and 3 bases from J, with 14 bases between. The DNA of the CDR3 is TGCGCCAGCAGCTTGCCGGGGGCTAGCGGCTACAATGAGCAGTTCTTC. Translation gives CASSLPGASGYNEQFF.

V usage is TRBV29-1 and J usage is TRBJ2-5; a weak D match, TRBD2 (5 bases). This CDR3 has 15 residues. Trimming stripped 1 base from V and 5 bases from J, with 17 bases between. Germline V lookup: CDR1 SQVTM, CDR2 ANQGSEA. The CDR3 DNA is TGCAGCGTTGAAGTAGGGTACTGGGAGAGGGAGACCCAGTACTTC. The encoded protein is CSVEVGYWERETQYF. Supplemented by reference TRBV29-1 and TRBJ2-5, the full variable domain reads SAVISQKPSRDICQRGTSLTIQCQVDSQVTMMFWYRQQPGQSLTLIATANQGSEATYESGFVIDKFPISRPNLTFSTLTVSNMSPEDSSIYLCSVEVGYWERETQYFGPGTRLLVL.

V and J are TRBV28 and TRBJ1-5; maybe TRBD1 (6 bases). This CDR3 is 14 amino acids long. Per the germline V gene, CDR1 is MDHEN and CDR2 is SYDVKM. V lost 6 bases and J 2 bases, leaving 11 bases between the germline ends. Written as DNA, the CDR3 is TGTGCCAGCAGAGGGCCAGGGGGCAATCAGCCCCAGCATTTT. Residues: CASRGPGGNQPQHF.

The chain combines TRBV18 with TRBJ2-7; 11 nucleotides agree with TRBD2. Germline CDR1 is KGHSH and CDR2 is LQKENI. This CDR3 has 17 residues. Trimming cost V 3 bases and J 0 bases; bases outside gene matches: 7. The CDR3 DNA sequence: TGTGCCAGCTCACCTCGGGCACTAGCGGGGGTCTCCTACGAGCAGTACTTC. It yields the protein CASSPRALAGVSYEQYF.

The J gene is TRBJ2-5, the V gene TRBV29-1; 9 positions match TRBD1. CDR3 length: 15 residues. J gave up 4 bases and V 2 bases, and 8 bases lay outside the gene matches. Germline assignment: CDR1 SQVTM and CDR2 ANQGSEA. CDR3 coding DNA: TGCAGCGTTGAATTAGGGGGGACAGGGTTAGAGACCCAGTACTTC. Translated, it gives CSVELGGTGLETQYF.